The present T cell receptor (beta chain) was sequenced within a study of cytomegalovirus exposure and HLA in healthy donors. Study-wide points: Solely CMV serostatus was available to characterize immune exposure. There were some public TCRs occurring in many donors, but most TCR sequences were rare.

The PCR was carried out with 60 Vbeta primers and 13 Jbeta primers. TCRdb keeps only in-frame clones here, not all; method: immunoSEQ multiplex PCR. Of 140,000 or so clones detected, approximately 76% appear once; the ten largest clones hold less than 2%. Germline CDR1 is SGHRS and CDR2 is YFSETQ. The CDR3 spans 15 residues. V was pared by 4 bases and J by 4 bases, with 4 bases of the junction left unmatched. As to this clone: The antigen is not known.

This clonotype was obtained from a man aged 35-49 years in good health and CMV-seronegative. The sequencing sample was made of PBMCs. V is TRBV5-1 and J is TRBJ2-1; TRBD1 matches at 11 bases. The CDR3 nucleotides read TGCGCCAGCAGCACGGACAGGGGGCGTTACAATGAGCAGTTCTTC. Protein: CASSTDRGRYNEQFF.